Below, 14 T cell receptor beta chains from the same sample are listed, as sequenced in a study of T cells in Graves' hyperthyroidism and ophthalmopathy. RNA transcripts were the template for amplifying TCR beta CDR3 regions. HTBI primers were the set used in a first-round RT-PCR of the TCR CDR3. TCRdb called the multiplex PCR reads again in MiXCR, with one record for every CDR3 protein. The table records approximately 640,000 distinct CDR3 sequences, 45% of them present only once. Input material: peripheral blood or thyroid tissue (not recorded which). All receptors derive from an adult man with Graves' disease, either hyperthyroidism or ophthalmopathy (not recorded which).

This chain links TRBV25-1 with TRBJ1-1; D remains unclear. V was trimmed by 4 bases and J by 2 bases, leaving 11 bases between them. The germline V gene has CDR1 MGHDK and CDR2 SYGVNS. This CDR3 spans 14 amino acids. In DNA, the CDR3 is TGTGCCAGCAGTGCTAGAAGGAGTAACACTGAAGCTTTCTTT. Translation gives CASSARRSNTEAFF. Combining the CDR3 with reference TRBV25-1 and TRBJ1-1 gives the whole variable domain EADIYQTPRYLVIGTGKKITLECSQTMGHDKMYWYQQDPGMELHLIHYSYGVNSTEKGDLSSESTVSRIRTEHFPLTLESARPSHTSQYLCASSARRSNTEAFFGQGTRLTVV.

V gene TRBV6-1 combines with J gene TRBJ1-3; possibly TRBD1 for D (5 bases). Trimming cost V 6 bases and J 2 bases, with 14 bases left between them. Germline values: CDR1 MNHNS, CDR2 SASEGT. The CDR3 is 15 amino acids. The CDR3 here is CASRTSRTPGNTIYF. CDR3 DNA sequence: TGTGCCAGCAGGACCTCTAGGACACCTGGAAACACCATATATTTT.

V is TRBV7-9 and J is TRBJ2-7; a possible D gene is TRBD2 (6 bases). The length of the CDR3 is 12 residues. In germline, CDR1 is SEHNR, CDR2 FQNEAQ (reference sequence). V lost 4 bases and J lost 5, with 9 bases in between. The CDR3 region has the DNA TGTGCCAGCAGCTGGGGACTGAACGAGCAGTACTTC. It is translated as CASSWGLNEQYF.

This sequence joins TRBV7-9 and TRBJ2-3, with 9 nucleotides matching TRBD2. V lost 2 bases to trimming and J lost 1 base; unmatched junction nucleotides: 4. Germline CDR1 SEHNR, CDR2 FQNEAQ (reference sequence). CDR3 length equals 16 residues. The CDR3 coding sequence is TGTGCCAGCAGCTTAAGTTCTAGCGGGGGCACAGATACGCAGTATTTT. This codes for CASSLSSSGGTDTQYF. The full variable domain, in which reference TRBV7-9 and TRBJ2-3 provide the parts outside the CDR3, is DTGVSQNPRHKITKRGQNVTFRCDPISEHNRLYWYRQTLGQGPEFLTYFQNEAQLEKSRLLSDRFSAERPKGSFSTLEIQRTEQGDSAMYLCASSLSSSGGTDTQYFGPGTRLTVL.

In its sample, this clonotype was seen once. The chain joins TRBV25-1 to TRBJ1-6; D gene uncertain. The CDR3 has 12 amino acids. In germline, CDR1 is MGHDK, CDR2 SYGVNS. V was trimmed by 8 bases and J by 8 bases, leaving 10 bases between them. CDR3 sequence reads: CASAALDSPLHF. For the CDR3, the DNA is TGTGCCAGCGCAGCGCTTGATTCACCCCTCCACTTT.

This clonotype turned up a few times. The chain recombines TRBV7-9 with TRBJ2-7; D tentatively fits TRBD1 or TRBD2 (5 bases each). Trimming cost V 6 bases and J 3 bases, with 15 bases left between them. CDR3 length equals 14 residues. The germline V gene has CDR1 SEHNR and CDR2 FQNEAQ (reference sequence). CDR3 sequence reads: CASSYSGTLYEQYF. The CDR3 nucleotides are TGTGCCAGCAGTTATTCCGGGACGCTCTACGAGCAGTACTTC.

There are a few counts of this clonotype. The rearrangement links TRBV5-1 to TRBJ2-5; TRBD2 might be the D (6 bases). The CDR3 contains 15 residues. Germline loops: CDR1 SGHRS, CDR2 YFSETQ. The ends were cut back, 0 bases at V and 2 bases at J, with 11 bases in the middle. The CDR3 bases are TGCGCCAGCAGCTTGGCTCCGGGGGTGCAAGAGACCCAGTACTTC. Translation: CASSLAPGVQETQYF.

The table lists this clonotype with many counts. The chain has TRBV7-2 and TRBJ1-2, with D possibly TRBD1 on 6 matching bases. The V gene lost 3 bases and the J gene lost 4 bases, with 15 bases spanning the gap. Germline V lookup: CDR1 SGHTA, CDR2 FQGNSA. The CDR3 consists of 15 residues. CDR3 nucleotides: TGTGCCAGCAGCTTTTACTCCGACAGGATCTATGGCTACACCTTC. Translation: CASSFYSDRIYGYTF.

This rearrangement joins TRBV12-3 or TRBV12-4 to TRBJ2-5; 8 nucleotides match TRBD1. With 4 bases clipped from V and 6 bases from J, the junction kept 13 bases outside the gene matches. CDR3 size: 16 residues. The CDR3 loop is CASSYLARGPGKTQYF. The CDR3, as DNA: TGTGCCAGCAGTTACCTCGCCAGGGGGCCCGGGAAGACCCAGTACTTC.

The chain carries TRBV6-5 and TRBJ2-7; weak D call: TRBD1 (5 bases). There are 12 residues in the CDR3. Trimming took 6 bases from V and 5 from J, leaving 11 bases between them. CDR1 and CDR2 from the germline V gene are MNHEY and SVGAGI. The CDR3 DNA is TGTGCCAGCAGCCAAGGGGCCGACGAGCAGTACTTC. Encoded protein: CASSQGADEQYF.

This clonotype has ten or more counts. V is TRBV10-1 and J is TRBJ2-2, with TRBD2 matching over 7 bases. This CDR3 is 15 amino acids long. Germline values: CDR1 WNHNN, CDR2 SYGVQD (reference sequence). V lost 5 bases to trimming and J lost 0 bases; unmatched junction nucleotides: 3. CDR3 residues: CASSQTSTNTGELFF. In DNA form, the CDR3 reads TGCGCCAGCAGTCAGACTAGCACGAACACCGGGGAGCTGTTTTTT.

This clonotype has at least ten counts. The gene calls are TRBV24-1 and TRBJ2-7; D is ambiguous. The V gene lost 3 bases and the J gene lost 5 bases, with 10 bases spanning the gap. CDR1 KGHDR and CDR2 SFDVKD come from the germline V gene. This CDR3 contains 13 residues. The CDR3, as DNA: TGTGCCACCAGTGATCAGGCCCAGGACGAGCAGTACTTC. It specifies CATSDQAQDEQYF.

This clonotype came up many times. The chain uses TRBV7-2 and TRBJ1-2; no definite D call. From germline, CDR1 is SGHTA and CDR2 FQGNSA. The CDR3 covers 13 residues. The germline V and J ends were trimmed by 2 bases and 2 bases, with 6 bases remaining between them. The DNA of the CDR3 is TGTGCCAGCAGCTTACCGACCAACTATGGCTACACCTTC. It translates to CASSLPTNYGYTF.

In its sample, this clonotype was seen a few times. This chain uses TRBV11-2 with TRBJ2-7, with TRBD1 identical over 11 bases. The V and J ends lost 4 bases and 3 bases, in that order; junction bases with no gene match: 2. This CDR3 has 14 residues. Looked up from germline, CDR1 is SGHAT and CDR2 is FQNNGV. CDR3 loop: CASSWTGGLYEQYF. DNA for the CDR3: TGTGCCAGCAGCTGGACAGGGGGCCTCTACGAGCAGTACTTC.